This T cell receptor beta chain was recovered during a study of cytomegalovirus exposure and HLA in healthy donors. Study observations and caveats: A later analysis found TCR association rates differed by HLA locus, highest for DRB1 and lowest for HLA-C. A classifier reportedly called cytomegalovirus status with high sensitivity and specificity.

This CDR3 spans 13 amino acids. The germline CDR1 and CDR2 sequences are SEHNR and FQNEAQ (reference sequence). Trimming pared 8 bases from V and 4 bases from J, leaving 11 bases between. Concerning this clone: Antigen unknown.

In the PCR, 60 Vbeta and 13 Jbeta primers were used. Produced via immunoSEQ multiplex PCR; TCRdb's table is partial and in-frame only. Reported are some 120,000 clones; the ten largest clones contain under 2.5%. The V and J genes are TRBV7-9 and TRBJ1-4, with unresolved D. The source is a man aged 35-49 years in good health and CMV-seronegative. Input material: PBMCs. Here the CDR3 DNA reads TGTGCCAGCTTGGGTGGAGTTAATGAAAAACTGTTTTTT. Residues: CASLGGVNEKLFF.